This T cell receptor (beta chain) was documented in a study of shared T cell receptors in the human thymus. As concerns this clone: Other DNA sequences in the sample encode the same CDR3.

Here immunoSEQ multiplex PCR was the method, and the copy in TCRdb shows in-frame clones only, minus some. The sample includes about 660,000 clones, 87% of them seen just once. These data are also associated with another study on human thymus T cells. That paper notes: The donors were infants in Finland with congenital heart defects, otherwise immunologically healthy. Resections from corrective heart surgery provided thymus tissue. Gene usage (both V and J) appeared biased in thymic and blood repertoires. Related work found strong thymic repertoire overlap between unrelated individuals.

This clonotype was sampled from a boy in the first two years of life with a congenital heart defect. Sequencing was performed on thymocytes.

CDR3 sequence: CASSLAGETQYF. The CDR3 DNA is TGCGCCAGCAGCTTGGCGGGAGAGACCCAGTACTTC. This sequence joins TRBV5-1 and TRBJ2-5, with D uncertain. CDR1 and CDR2 from the germline V gene are SGHRS and YFSETQ. V was pared by 0 bases and J by 4 bases, with 4 bases between. The CDR3 is 12 residues long.